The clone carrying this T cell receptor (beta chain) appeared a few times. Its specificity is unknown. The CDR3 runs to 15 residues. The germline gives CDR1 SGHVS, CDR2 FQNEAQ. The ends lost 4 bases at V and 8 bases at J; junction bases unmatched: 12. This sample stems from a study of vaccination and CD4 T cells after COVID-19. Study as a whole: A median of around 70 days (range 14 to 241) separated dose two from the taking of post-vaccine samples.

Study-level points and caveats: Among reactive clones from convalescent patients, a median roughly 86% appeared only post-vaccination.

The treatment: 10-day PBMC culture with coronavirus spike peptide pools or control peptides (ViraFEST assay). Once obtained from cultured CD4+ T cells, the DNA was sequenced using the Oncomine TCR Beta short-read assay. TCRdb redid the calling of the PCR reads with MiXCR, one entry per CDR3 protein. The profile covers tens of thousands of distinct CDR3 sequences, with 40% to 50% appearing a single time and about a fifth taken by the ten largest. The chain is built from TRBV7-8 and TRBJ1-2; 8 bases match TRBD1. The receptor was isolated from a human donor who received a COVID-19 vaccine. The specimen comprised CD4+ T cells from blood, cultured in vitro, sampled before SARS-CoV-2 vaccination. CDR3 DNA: TGTGCCAGCAGCTCCAGACAGGGGACCTTTAAGGGCTACACCTTC. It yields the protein CASSSRQGTFKGYTF.